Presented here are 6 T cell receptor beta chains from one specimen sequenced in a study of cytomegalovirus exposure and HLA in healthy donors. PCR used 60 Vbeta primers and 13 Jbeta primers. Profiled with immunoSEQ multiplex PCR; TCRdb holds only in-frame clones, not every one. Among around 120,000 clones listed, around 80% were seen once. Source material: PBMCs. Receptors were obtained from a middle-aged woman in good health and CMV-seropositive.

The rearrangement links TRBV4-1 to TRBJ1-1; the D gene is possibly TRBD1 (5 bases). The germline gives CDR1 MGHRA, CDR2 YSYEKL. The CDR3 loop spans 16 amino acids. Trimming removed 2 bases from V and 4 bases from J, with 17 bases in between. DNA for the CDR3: TGCGCCAGCAGCCAAAACGTCGCGGGGCGCGTCACTGAAGCTTTCTTT. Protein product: CASSQNVAGRVTEAFF.

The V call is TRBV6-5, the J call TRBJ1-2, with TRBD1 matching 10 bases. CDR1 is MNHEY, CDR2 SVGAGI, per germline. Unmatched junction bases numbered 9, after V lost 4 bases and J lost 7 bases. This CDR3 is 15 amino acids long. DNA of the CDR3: TGTGCCAGCAGTTCTATGGGACAGGGGCTTGTTGGCTACACCTTC. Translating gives CASSSMGQGLVGYTF.

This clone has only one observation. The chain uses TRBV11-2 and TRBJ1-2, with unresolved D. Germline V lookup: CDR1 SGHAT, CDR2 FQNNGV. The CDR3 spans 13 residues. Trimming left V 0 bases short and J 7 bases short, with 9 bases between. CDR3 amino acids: CASSLERGAGYTF. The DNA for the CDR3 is TGTGCCAGCAGCTTAGAGAGAGGAGCTGGCTACACCTTC.

DNA for the CDR3: TGTGCCAGCACCCAGGGGGCTAGGGGTAACTATGGCTACACCTTC. Translation gives CASTQGARGNYGYTF. This chain uses TRBV7-9 with TRBJ1-2; 8 bases map to TRBD1. From germline, CDR1 is SEHNR and CDR2 FQNEAQ (reference sequence). CDR3 length: 15 amino acids. Trimming removed 7 bases from V and 1 base from J; junction bases left unmatched: 8. Complete variable domain (other parts from reference TRBV7-9 and TRBJ1-2): DTGVSQNPRHKITKRGQNVTFRCDPISEHNRLYWYRQTLGQGPEFLTYFQNEAQLEKSRLLSDRFSAERPKGSFSTLEIQRTEQGDSAMYLCASTQGARGNYGYTFGSGTRLTVV.

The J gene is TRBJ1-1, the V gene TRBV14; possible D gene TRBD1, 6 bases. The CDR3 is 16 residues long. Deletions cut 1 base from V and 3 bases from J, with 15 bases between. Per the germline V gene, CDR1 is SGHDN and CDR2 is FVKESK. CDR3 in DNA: TGTGCCAGCAGCCAAGCTCTGACAGGCGGGTACACTGAAGCTTTCTTT. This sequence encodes CASSQALTGGYTEAFF. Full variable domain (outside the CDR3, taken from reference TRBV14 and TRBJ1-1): EAGVTQFPSHSVIEKGQTVTLRCDPISGHDNLYWYRRVMGKEIKFLLHFVKESKQDESGMPNNRFLAERTGGTYSTLKVQPAELEDSGVYFCASSQALTGGYTEAFFGQGTRLTVV.

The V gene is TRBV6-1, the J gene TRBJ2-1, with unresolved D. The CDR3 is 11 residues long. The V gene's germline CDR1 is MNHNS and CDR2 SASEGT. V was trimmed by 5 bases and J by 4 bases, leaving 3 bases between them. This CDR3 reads CASSQYNEQFF. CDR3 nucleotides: TGTGCCAGCAGTCAGTACAATGAGCAGTTCTTC.